These 15 T cell receptor beta chains came from one sample sequenced in a study of blood T cell repertoires in COVID-19. Produced via immunoSEQ multiplex PCR; TCRdb's table is partial and in-frame only. The data show about 480,000 clones, roughly 88% seen once. Source material: PBMCs or T cells enriched from blood (not recorded which). These receptors originate from a woman aged 35 to 49 who had recovered from COVID-19.

This sequence joins TRBV12-5 and TRBJ1-2; no definite D call. Germline V gives CDR1 LGHNT, CDR2 FRNRAP. This CDR3 spans 12 amino acids. Trimming shortened V by 7 bases and J by 9 bases, and 15 bases separated the two germline ends. The CDR3 region is CASAENLESYTF. The CDR3 DNA reads as TGTGCTAGTGCCGAAAATCTTGAGAGCTACACCTTC.

The V call is TRBV7-9, the J call TRBJ1-4, with 10 positions matching TRBD1. This CDR3 comprises 15 residues. The V segment lost 4 bases and the J segment 8 bases; nucleotides outside the gene matches: 7. Germline loops: CDR1 SEHNR, CDR2 FQNEAQ (reference sequence). CDR3: CASSYDRGLGEKLFF. The CDR3, as DNA: TGTGCCAGCAGCTATGACAGGGGGCTGGGGGAAAAACTGTTTTTT. Together with reference TRBV7-9 and TRBJ1-4, the CDR3 gives the full variable domain: DTGVSQNPRHKITKRGQNVTFRCDPISEHNRLYWYRQTLGQGPEFLTYFQNEAQLEKSRLLSDRFSAERPKGSFSTLEIQRTEQGDSAMYLCASSYDRGLGEKLFFGSGTQLSVL.

The chain uses TRBV6-6 and TRBJ1-3; TRBD1 matches at 7 bases. Germline V gene lookup returns CDR1 MNHNY and CDR2 SVGAGI (reference sequence). This CDR3 is built from 17 residues. V was clipped by 5 bases and J by 4 bases; unmatched bases: 14. CDR3 nucleotides: TGTGCCAGCAGTCGAAAGAGGTTACAGGGGTCCGGAAACACCATATATTTT. Protein product: CASSRKRLQGSGNTIYF.

This clone was recorded only once. The rearrangement joins TRBV30 to TRBJ2-5, with a weak D call TRBD2 (6 bases). CDR1 and CDR2 (germline): GTSNPN, SVGIG (reference sequence). V was trimmed by 3 bases and J by 2 bases, leaving 16 bases between them. This CDR3 is built from 15 residues. Here the CDR3 reads CAWREDYPRQETQYF. The CDR3 bases are TGTGCCTGGAGGGAGGACTACCCTAGACAAGAGACCCAGTACTTC.

The sample holds one count of this clone. Different DNA sequences within this sample yield the same CDR3. The chain couples TRBV2 to TRBJ2-1; TRBD1 aligns across 7 bases. CDR1 is SNHLY and CDR2 is FYNNEI in the germline V gene. The ends lost 6 bases at V and 0 bases at J; junction bases unmatched: 5. This CDR3 is 15 amino acids long. The CDR3: CASRRDRASYNEQFF. The CDR3 nucleotides read TGTGCCAGCAGGAGAGACAGGGCCTCCTACAATGAGCAGTTCTTC.

J is TRBJ1-3 and V is TRBV2; D gene uncertain. This CDR3 spans 14 amino acids. Germline V gene lookup returns CDR1 SNHLY and CDR2 FYNNEI. Trimming removed 8 bases at V and 1 base at J, with 12 bases between. CDR3 bases: TGTGCCAGCGGGGAGGACGGGTCTGGAAACACCATATATTTT. Translated: CASGEDGSGNTIYF.

The chain links TRBV6-5 to TRBJ1-6; D perhaps matches TRBD1 (5 bases). The germline V gene has CDR1 MNHEY and CDR2 SVGAGI. This CDR3 is 15 amino acids long. V was shortened by 6 bases and J by 7 bases, with 16 bases between the two germline ends. CDR3 residues: CASSTTRVGNSPLHF. In DNA, the CDR3 is TGTGCCAGCAGCACCACCAGGGTCGGGAATTCACCCCTCCACTTT.

The rearrangement links TRBV30 to TRBJ1-2; possibly TRBD1 for D (6 bases). Trimming took 3 bases from V and 5 from J, leaving 22 bases between them. This CDR3 has 16 residues. CDR1 and CDR2 from the germline V gene are GTSNPN and SVGIG (reference sequence). CDR3 amino acids: CAWRGLDSSDRYGYTF. The CDR3 DNA is TGTGCCTGGAGGGGGTTGGACAGCTCAGATCGATATGGCTACACCTTC.

This chain uses TRBV5-1 with TRBJ2-5, with 7 bases aligning to TRBD2. The CDR3 totals 14 residues. Losses at the gene ends were 1 base for V and 2 bases for J; bases not matched to a gene: 2. Germline lookup yields CDR1 SGHRS and CDR2 YFSETQ. CDR3 sequence (DNA): TGCGCCAGCAGCTTGATTAGCGGGCAAGAGACCCAGTACTTC. It is translated as CASSLISGQETQYF.

The chain combines TRBV4-3 with TRBJ2-1; 8 nucleotides align to TRBD1. The germline CDR1 and CDR2 sequences are LGHNA and YSLEER. J gave up 5 bases and V 4 bases, and 13 bases lay outside the gene matches. The CDR3 extends over 17 amino acids. The CDR3 sequence: CASSPSSTGGFHNEQFF. DNA for the CDR3: TGCGCCAGCAGCCCTTCTTCAACAGGGGGATTTCACAATGAGCAGTTCTTC.

The chain uses TRBV19 and TRBJ1-5; D is unresolved. The germline CDR1 and CDR2 sequences are LNHDA and SQIVND (reference sequence). The CDR3 has 16 residues. Trimming shortened V by 1 base and J by 0 bases, and 10 bases separated the two germline ends. CDR3 sequence: CASSIALVLSNQPQHF. The DNA of the CDR3 is TGTGCCAGTAGTATAGCCCTAGTTCTTAGCAATCAGCCCCAGCATTTT.

This rearrangement joins TRBV4-3 to TRBJ2-1; 9 bases are shared with TRBD2. CDR3 length: 18 residues. The ends lost 3 bases at V and 6 bases at J; junction bases unmatched: 15. Germline V gene data show CDR1 as LGHNA and CDR2 as YSLEER. This chain's CDR3 is CASSQTPSRGGRVNEQFF. CDR3 nucleotide sequence: TGCGCCAGCAGCCAGACCCCGTCCCGAGGCGGGAGGGTCAATGAGCAGTTCTTC.

V gene TRBV19 combines with J gene TRBJ2-1; 7 bases line up with TRBD2. The CDR3 has 16 amino acids. V was clipped by 6 bases and J by 5 bases; unmatched bases: 13. CDR1 LNHDA and CDR2 SQIVND come from the germline V gene (reference sequence). The CDR3 here is CASSRPQRGAHNEQFF. The DNA for the CDR3 is TGTGCCAGTAGCCGGCCCCAGCGGGGAGCCCACAATGAGCAGTTCTTC. The variable domain in full, completed from reference TRBV19 and TRBJ2-1, reads DGGITQSPKYLFRKEGQNVTLSCEQNLNHDAMYWYRQDPGQGLRLIYYSQIVNDFQKGDIAEGYSVSREKKESFPLTVTSAQKNPTAFYLCASSRPQRGAHNEQFFGPGTRLTVL.

This chain links TRBV7-9 with TRBJ1-1; no clear D gene. CDR3 length: 17 amino acids. V was shortened by 1 base and J by 4 bases, with 19 bases between the two germline ends. Germline V gives CDR1 SEHNR, CDR2 FQNEAQ (reference sequence). CDR3 nucleotide sequence: TGTGCCAGCAGCTTAGGGTCCGGTCGGGGAGGTGGCACTGAAGCTTTCTTT. It yields the protein CASSLGSGRGGGTEAFF. Supplemented by reference TRBV7-9 and TRBJ1-1, the full variable domain reads DTGVSQNPRHKITKRGQNVTFRCDPISEHNRLYWYRQTLGQGPEFLTYFQNEAQLEKSRLLSDRFSAERPKGSFSTLEIQRTEQGDSAMYLCASSLGSGRGGGTEAFFGQGTRLTVV.

The rearrangement joins TRBV4-1 to TRBJ1-1; 10 bases match TRBD1. This CDR3 spans 16 amino acids. The J segment lost 5 bases and the V segment lost 1 base, leaving 7 bases of the junction unmatched. Germline CDR1 is MGHRA and CDR2 is YSYEKL. CDR3 loop: CASSQAGQGLDTEAFF. CDR3 in DNA: TGCGCCAGCAGCCAAGCGGGACAGGGGTTGGATACTGAAGCTTTCTTT.